This TCR beta chain was captured by sequencing in a study of T cell responses to AZD1222 COVID-19 vaccine. V shed 5 bases and J shed 0 bases, with 8 bases lying between them. Germline V lookup: CDR1 GTSNPN, CDR2 SVGIG (reference sequence). The CDR3 runs to 13 residues. Assay: immunoSEQ multiplex PCR; the TCRdb copy retains only in-frame clones and omits some. Of about 140,000 clones listed, less than 95% are singletons. Sequences were derived from peripheral blood, sampled on day 0 of AZD1222 vaccination. The chain joins TRBV30 to TRBJ2-1; D is unresolved. The receptor was isolated from an adult in good health. The CDR3 reads CAWGYSSYNEQFF. The CDR3 coding sequence is TGTGCCTGGGGTTACAGCTCCTACAATGAGCAGTTCTTC.